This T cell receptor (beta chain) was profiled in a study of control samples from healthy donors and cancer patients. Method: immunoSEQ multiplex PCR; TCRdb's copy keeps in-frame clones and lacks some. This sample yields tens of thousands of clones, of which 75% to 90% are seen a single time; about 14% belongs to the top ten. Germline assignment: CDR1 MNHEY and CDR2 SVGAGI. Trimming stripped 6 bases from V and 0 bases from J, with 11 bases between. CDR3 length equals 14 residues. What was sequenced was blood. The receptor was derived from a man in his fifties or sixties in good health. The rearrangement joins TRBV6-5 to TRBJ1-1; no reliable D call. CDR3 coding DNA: TGTGCCAGCAGGAGACTGGTCATGAACACTGAAGCTTTCTTT. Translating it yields CASRRLVMNTEAFF.